The sample holds a few counts of the clone carrying this TCR beta chain. Its antigen is undetermined. This record comes from a study of beta chain features in type 1 diabetes. Regarding the study as a whole: Type 1 diabetes patients had TCRB CDR3s that were shorter (moderately but significantly so) in all four CD4+ subsets. For patients, the naive, central memory and Treg TCRB repertoires appeared more alike than for healthy donors. In cDNA sequencing, cells with high TCR expression could be over-represented.

The investigators reverse transcribed all of the isolated RNA, so they sequenced expressed TCRB transcripts. Each sample of naive, central memory or regulatory T cells had, on average, about 3.57 million reads. Assay: immunoSEQ multiplex PCR; the TCRdb copy retains only in-frame clones and omits some. The table includes around 260,000 clones, roughly 25% detected once. The CDR3 length is 13 residues. V was trimmed by 6 bases and J by 1 base, leaving 7 bases between them. Germline V gives CDR1 MDHEN, CDR2 SYDVKM. Central memory, naive, regulatory and stem cell-like memory CD4+ cells were sorted by CD45RO/CCR7/CD25/CD127/CD95/CD27.

The chain links TRBV28 to TRBJ2-4; no definite D call. The sequencing sample was made of naive CD4+ T cells from blood. This sequence originates from a woman aged 30 to 39 with type 1 diabetes. CDR3 bases: TGTGCCAGCAGGGGCTTTGCCAAAAACATTCAGTACTTC. This encodes CASRGFAKNIQYF.